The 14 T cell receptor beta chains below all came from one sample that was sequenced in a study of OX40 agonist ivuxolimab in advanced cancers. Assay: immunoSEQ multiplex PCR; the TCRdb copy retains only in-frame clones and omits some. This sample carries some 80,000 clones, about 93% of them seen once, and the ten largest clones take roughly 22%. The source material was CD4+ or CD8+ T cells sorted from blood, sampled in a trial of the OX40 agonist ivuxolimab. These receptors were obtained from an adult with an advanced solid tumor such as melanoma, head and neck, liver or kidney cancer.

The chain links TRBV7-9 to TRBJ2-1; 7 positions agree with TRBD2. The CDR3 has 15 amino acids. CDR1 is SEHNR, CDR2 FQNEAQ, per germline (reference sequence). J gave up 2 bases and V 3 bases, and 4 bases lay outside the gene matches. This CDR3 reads CASSFPSGTYNEQFF. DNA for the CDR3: TGTGCCAGCAGCTTCCCTAGCGGTACCTACAATGAGCAGTTCTTC.

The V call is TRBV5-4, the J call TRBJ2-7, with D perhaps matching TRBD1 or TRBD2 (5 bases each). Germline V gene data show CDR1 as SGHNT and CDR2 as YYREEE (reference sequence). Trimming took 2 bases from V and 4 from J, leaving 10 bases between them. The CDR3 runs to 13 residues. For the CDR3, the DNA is TGTGCCAGCAGCTTTTTAGAGGGGTACGAGCAGTACTTC. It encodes CASSFLEGYEQYF.

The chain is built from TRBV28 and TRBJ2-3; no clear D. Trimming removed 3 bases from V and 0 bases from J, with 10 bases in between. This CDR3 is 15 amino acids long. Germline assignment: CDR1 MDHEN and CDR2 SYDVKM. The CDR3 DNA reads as TGTGCCAGCAGTTTCTCACCCTATAGCACAGATACGCAGTATTTT. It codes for CASSFSPYSTDTQYF.

The CDR3 DNA follows: TGTGCCAGCAGCCAAGATCGTCTGGGGGGGATGGCCACTGAAGCTTTCTTT. It translates to CASSQDRLGGMATEAFF. V gene TRBV14 combines with J gene TRBJ1-1; possibly TRBD1 for D (5 bases). The CDR3 consists of 17 residues. Trimming pared 0 bases from V and 4 bases from J, leaving 18 bases between. From germline, CDR1 is SGHDN and CDR2 FVKESK. Supplemented by reference TRBV14 and TRBJ1-1, the full variable domain reads EAGVTQFPSHSVIEKGQTVTLRCDPISGHDNLYWYRRVMGKEIKFLLHFVKESKQDESGMPNNRFLAERTGGTYSTLKVQPAELEDSGVYFCASSQDRLGGMATEAFFGQGTRLTVV.

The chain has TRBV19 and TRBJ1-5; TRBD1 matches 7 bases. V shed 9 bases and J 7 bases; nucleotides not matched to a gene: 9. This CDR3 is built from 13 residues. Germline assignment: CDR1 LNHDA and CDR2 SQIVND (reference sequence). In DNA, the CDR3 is TGTGCCAGCCGAAAACAGGGGAACCAGCCCCAGCATTTT. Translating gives CASRKQGNQPQHF. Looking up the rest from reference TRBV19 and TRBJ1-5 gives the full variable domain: DGGITQSPKYLFRKEGQNVTLSCEQNLNHDAMYWYRQDPGQGLRLIYYSQIVNDFQKGDIAEGYSVSREKKESFPLTVTSAQKNPTAFYLCASRKQGNQPQHFGDGTRLSIL.

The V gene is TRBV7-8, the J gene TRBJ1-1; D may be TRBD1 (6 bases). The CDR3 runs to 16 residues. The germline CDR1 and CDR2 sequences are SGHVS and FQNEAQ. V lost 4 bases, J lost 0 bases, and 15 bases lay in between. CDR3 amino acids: CASSSRPGDMNTEAFF. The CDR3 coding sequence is TGTGCCAGCAGCTCTAGACCAGGGGACATGAACACTGAAGCTTTCTTT.

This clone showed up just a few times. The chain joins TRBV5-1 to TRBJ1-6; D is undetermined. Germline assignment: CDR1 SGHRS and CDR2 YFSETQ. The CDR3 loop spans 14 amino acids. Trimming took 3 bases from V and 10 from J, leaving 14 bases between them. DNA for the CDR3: TGCGCCAGCAGCTACGGACCGGCTGGCTCACCCCTCCACTTT. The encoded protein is CASSYGPAGSPLHF.

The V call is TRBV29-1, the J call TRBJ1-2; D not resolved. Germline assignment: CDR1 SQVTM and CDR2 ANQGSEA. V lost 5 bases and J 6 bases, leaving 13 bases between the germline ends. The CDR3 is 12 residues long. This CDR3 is CSVRVGLDGYTF. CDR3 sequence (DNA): TGCAGCGTTAGGGTAGGGCTCGATGGCTACACCTTC.

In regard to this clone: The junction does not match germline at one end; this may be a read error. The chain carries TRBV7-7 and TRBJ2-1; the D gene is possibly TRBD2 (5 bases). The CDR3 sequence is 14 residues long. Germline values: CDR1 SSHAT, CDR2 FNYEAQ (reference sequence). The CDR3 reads CASSSSGYPNEQFF. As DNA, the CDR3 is TGTGCTAGCAGCTCGAGCGGCTACCCCAATGAGCAGTTCTTC.

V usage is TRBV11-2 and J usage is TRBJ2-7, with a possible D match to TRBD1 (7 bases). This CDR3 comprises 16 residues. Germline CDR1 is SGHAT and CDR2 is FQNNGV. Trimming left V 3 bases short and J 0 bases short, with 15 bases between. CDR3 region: CASSLVPRGASYEQYF. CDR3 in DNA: TGTGCCAGCAGCTTGGTCCCCAGGGGGGCCTCCTACGAGCAGTACTTC.

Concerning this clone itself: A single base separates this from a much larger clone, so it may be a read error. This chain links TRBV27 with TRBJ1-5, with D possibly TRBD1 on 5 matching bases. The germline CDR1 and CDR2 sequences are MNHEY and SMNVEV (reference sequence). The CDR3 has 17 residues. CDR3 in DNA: TGTGCCAGCAATTTAACTCCCGGGGCAGGGCCCGATCAGCCCCAGCATTTT. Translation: CASNLTPGAGPDQPQHF.

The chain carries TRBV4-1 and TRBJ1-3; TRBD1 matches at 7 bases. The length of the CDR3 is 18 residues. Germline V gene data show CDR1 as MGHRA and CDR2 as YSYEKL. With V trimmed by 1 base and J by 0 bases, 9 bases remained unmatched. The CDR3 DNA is TGCGCCAGCAGCCAAGTGGCGCCGGGACAGAGCTCTGGAAACACCATATATTTT. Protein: CASSQVAPGQSSGNTIYF.

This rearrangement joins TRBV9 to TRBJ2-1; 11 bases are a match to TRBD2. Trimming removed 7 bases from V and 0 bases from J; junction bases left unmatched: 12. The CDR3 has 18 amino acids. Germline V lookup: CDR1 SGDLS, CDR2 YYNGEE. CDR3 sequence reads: CASSGTSGITGSYNEQFF. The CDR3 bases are TGTGCCAGCTCCGGGACTAGCGGCATAACGGGCTCCTACAATGAGCAGTTCTTC.

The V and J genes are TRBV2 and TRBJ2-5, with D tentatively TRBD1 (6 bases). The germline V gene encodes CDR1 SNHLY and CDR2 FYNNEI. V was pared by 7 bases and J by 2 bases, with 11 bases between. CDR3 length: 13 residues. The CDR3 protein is CASMTGFQETQYF. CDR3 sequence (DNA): TGTGCCAGCATGACAGGATTTCAAGAGACCCAGTACTTC.